This is a list of T cell receptor beta chains from one sample in a study of shared clonotypes between healthy human individuals. Using immunoSEQ multiplex PCR, the repertoire was profiled, and TCRdb retains in-frame clones only, with some absent. This table has 1,500,000 or so clones, 97% to 99% appearing once. Sequenced: naive CD4+ T cells sorted from blood. These TCRs come from a man aged 25-45 years in good health. CDR3s include the opening cysteine and the closing phenylalanine or tryptophan. The D gene is left open where the match is weak. A row's size may be missing; if present it is once, few, many or a size class.

NA	TRBV13	TRBD2	TRBJ2-3	TGTGCCAGCAGCTTACCGCTAGCGGGAGGGCCAGATACGCAGTATTTT	CASSLPLAGGPDTQYF
NA	TRBV18	NA	TRBJ2-7	TGTGCCAGCTCTGTAGCGAGGCCAGAGGCCGAGCAGTACTTC	CASSVARPEAEQYF
NA	TRBV9	NA	TRBJ2-1	TGTGCCAGCAGCCGTGGGGGAGCAGGGTGGCAGTTCTTC	CASSRGGAGWQFF
NA	TRBV7-2	NA	TRBJ2-1	TGTGCCAGCAGCTTAGCCGTTCCCAATGAGCAGTTCTTC	CASSLAVPNEQFF
NA	TRBV18	NA	TRBJ2-2	TGTGCCAGCTCACCCTGGGACATAACGAACACCGGGGAGCTGTTTTTT	CASSPWDITNTGELFF
NA	TRBV5-4	NA	TRBJ2-5	TGTGCCAGCAGCACCGGACCCCAAGAGACCCAGTACTTC	CASSTGPQETQYF
NA	TRBV18	NA	TRBJ1-5	TGTGCCAGCTCACCACAGGGGGGGGATGGCAATCAGCCCCAGCATTTT	CASSPQGGDGNQPQHF
NA	TRBV7-8	NA	TRBJ1-5	TGTGCCAGCAGCTTACGGGGGACCTTTCAGCCCCAGCATTTT	CASSLRGTFQPQHF
NA	TRBV5-1	TRBD1	TRBJ1-1	TGCGCCAGCAGCGTCGGGGGGACAGGGGCCCTATTTGAAGCTTTCTTT	CASSVGGTGALFEAFF
NA	TRBV11-2	TRBD1	TRBJ2-1	TGTGCCAGCAGCCCCACTCGGACAGGTGGTCGCAATGAGCAGTTCTTC	CASSPTRTGGRNEQFF
NA	TRBV21-1	NA	TRBJ2-1	TGTGCCAGCAGCACGTCGCGGGAGGGCCACTCCTACAATGAGCAGTTCTTC	CASSTSREGHSYNEQFF
NA	TRBV5-1	NA	TRBJ2-3	TGCGCCAGCAGCACCGGGCCGCAGGGGAACACAGATACGCAGTATTTT	CASSTGPQGNTDTQYF
NA	TRBV11-2	NA	TRBJ2-7	TGTGCCAGCAGTAGATCAGGGGATTTACACGAGCAGTACTTC	CASSRSGDLHEQYF
NA	TRBV28	NA	TRBJ1-4	TGTGCCAGCAGTCCCAGGGAGACTAATGAAAAACTGTTTTTT	CASSPRETNEKLFF
NA	TRBV28	NA	TRBJ1-1	TGTGCCAGCGGGCTCATGAACACTGAAGCTTTCTTT	CASGLMNTEAFF
once	TRBV19	TRBD2	TRBJ2-3	TGTGCCAGTAGTCCCCGAGGGGTAGCGGGAGCCGTAGATACGCAGTATTTT	CASSPRGVAGAVDTQYF
once	TRBV28	TRBD1	TRBJ2-5	TGTGCCAGCAGCCGAAGCCGACAGGGCGGAGAAGAGACCCAGTACTTC	CASSRSRQGGEETQYF
NA	TRBV9	TRBD2	TRBJ2-1	TGTGCCAGCAGCGTAGCAAGTTGGGCGGGAGGGCCATCTCAAAATGAGCAGTTCTTC	CASSVASWAGGPSQNEQFF
NA	TRBV5-6	TRBD2	TRBJ2-7	TGTGCCAGCAGCTTGGCGGGGGGGCCCCTACAGAGGGAGCAGTACTTC	CASSLAGGPLQREQYF
NA	TRBV4-1	TRBD1	TRBJ1-1	TGCGCCAGCAGTACTGACAGGGACACTGAAGCTTTCTTT	CASSTDRDTEAFF
NA	TRBV28	TRBD2	TRBJ2-1	TGTGCCAGCAGTTTACGACTAGCGGGCAGAGTCTTTGAGCAGTTCTTC	CASSLRLAGRVFEQFF
NA	TRBV7-8	NA	TRBJ2-1	TGTGCCAGCAGCTCCGCAGGAATCCCCACTGTTCGCAATGAGCAGTTCTTC	CASSSAGIPTVRNEQFF
NA	TRBV2	TRBD1	TRBJ1-2	TGTGCCAGCATAAGGGGACAGGGGAACTATGGCTACACCTTC	CASIRGQGNYGYTF
NA	TRBV28	NA	TRBJ1-5	TGTGCCAGCAGTCGCGGGACGCCGGGGCCCCAGCATTTT	CASSRGTPGPQHF
NA	TRBV19	NA	TRBJ2-7	TGTGCCAGTAGAAAGGAATGGACTACTGGGATCAACGAGCAGTACTTC	CASRKEWTTGINEQYF
NA	TRBV28	TRBD1	TRBJ2-3	TGTGCCAGCAGTCCAAATACCGGGACAGGCACAGATACGCAGTATTTT	CASSPNTGTGTDTQYF
NA	TRBV18	TRBD2	TRBJ2-3	TGTGCCAGCTCACCTTCGGGAGGGCTGGATACGCAGTATTTT	CASSPSGGLDTQYF
NA	TRBV29-1	NA	TRBJ2-1	TGCAGCGCAAGGTTCGGAGGTGAGCAGTTCTTC	CSARFGGEQFF
NA	TRBV6-6	NA	TRBJ2-7	TGTGCCAGCAGTACTGTGGCCTACGAGCAGTACTTC	CASSTVAYEQYF
NA	TRBV15	NA	TRBJ2-1	TGTGCCACCAGCAGAGATTATGGGCGGGGAGACGGGAATGAGCAGTTCTTC	CATSRDYGRGDGNEQFF
NA	TRBV5-1	TRBD1	TRBJ2-4	TGCGCCAGCAGCACCTCAACTCTAGGGACAGGAAACATTCAGTACTTC	CASSTSTLGTGNIQYF
NA	TRBV9	TRBD2	TRBJ2-2	TGTGCCAGCAGCCCTACGGGACTAGCGGGAATGAGGGAGCTGTTTTTT	CASSPTGLAGMRELFF
NA	TRBV29-1	NA	TRBJ2-7	TGCAGCGCCCGAACAGGCACTGACTACGAGCAGTACTTC	CSARTGTDYEQYF
once	TRBV18	TRBD2	TRBJ2-2	TGTGCCAGCTCAGTCCCGGGACTAGCGACCGGGGAGCTGTTTTTT	CASSVPGLATGELFF
NA	TRBV28	NA	TRBJ2-7	TGTGCCAGCAGTTCTAAGCGGGCTGGGTGGCACGAGCAGTACTTC	CASSSKRAGWHEQYF
NA	TRBV18	NA	TRBJ1-3	TGTGCCAGCTCACCGCTTCTGACCGGGACCTTCTCTGGAAACACCATATATTTT	CASSPLLTGTFSGNTIYF
NA	TRBV18	NA	TRBJ2-5	TGTGCCAGCTCACCGACAACGAATCAGGGCGAGACCCAGTACTTC	CASSPTTNQGETQYF
NA	TRBV28	NA	TRBJ1-2	TGTGCCAGCAGGAATTACAGGGATGCCTATGGCTACACCTTC	CASRNYRDAYGYTF
NA	TRBV27	TRBD2	TRBJ2-5	TGTGCCAGCAGAATGGTGAAGGCGGCTAGCGGAGACCAAGAGACCCAGTACTTC	CASRMVKAASGDQETQYF
NA	TRBV7-8	NA	TRBJ1-1	TGTGCCAGCAGCGAAAAACGGACAGAGCTACTTGAAGCTTTCTTT	CASSEKRTELLEAFF
NA	TRBV2	TRBD2	TRBJ2-1	TGTGCCAGCAGTGGGGGACTAGCGGTTTACAATGAGCAGTTCTTC	CASSGGLAVYNEQFF
once	TRBV28	TRBD1	TRBJ1-5	TGTGCCAGCAGTCACCGACAGGGACATCAGCCCCAGCATTTT	CASSHRQGHQPQHF
NA	TRBV11-2	NA	TRBJ2-7	TGTGCCAGCAGCTTATTTTCCACCCAGACCTACGAGCAGTACTTC	CASSLFSTQTYEQYF
NA	TRBV6-5	NA	TRBJ1-1	TGTGCCAGCAGTTACTCCGGGGCCCTTGGGCCTGAAGCTTTCTTT	CASSYSGALGPEAFF
NA	TRBV7-9	TRBD1	TRBJ2-7	TGTGCCAGCAGCACAGGGGGCGCGGCCCCTTTTACCGAGCAGTACTTC	CASSTGGAAPFTEQYF
NA	TRBV20-1	NA	TRBJ2-7	TGCAGTGATAGGAGTTCCTACGAGCAGTACTTC	CSDRSSYEQYF
NA	TRBV5-6	NA	TRBJ2-1	TGTGCCAGCAGCCTGGTTGGGTTTAATGAGCAGTTCTTC	CASSLVGFNEQFF
NA	TRBV7-2	TRBD1	TRBJ1-1	TGTGCCAGCAGTTTCACAGGGGACATGAACACTGAAGCTTTCTTT	CASSFTGDMNTEAFF
NA	TRBV7-9	NA	TRBJ1-3	TGTGCCAGCAGCCCCTCCGGGAGTTTTGGAAACACCATATATTTT	CASSPSGSFGNTIYF
NA	TRBV18	TRBD2	TRBJ2-1	TGTGCCAGCTCAGGGACTAGCGGGATGGATGAGCAGTTCTTC	CASSGTSGMDEQFF
NA	TRBV18	NA	TRBJ2-2	TGTGCCAGCTCATCCATCCCAGTGACAGCTATACAAAACACCGGGGAGCTGTTTTTT	CASSSIPVTAIQNTGELFF